These T cell receptor beta chains were read from a single sample in a study of blood T cell repertoires in COVID-19. Libraries were prepared by immunoSEQ multiplex PCR; TCRdb keeps only in-frame clonotypes and omits some of them. The sample contains about 190,000 clones, under 80% of which appear only once. Sequencing used peripheral blood. These receptor sequences come from a woman in her 50s with acute or convalescent COVID-19. The CDR3 runs from the conserved cysteine through the conserved F or W. Fields, in order: clone size, D gene, J gene, V gene, CDR3 protein, CDR3 DNA. D genes are given only for firm matches. The listing skips clone size in some rows; elsewhere it reads once, few, many or a size class.

size: NA
D: NA
J: TRBJ2-7
V: TRBV19
CDR3: CASTQLGGASYEQYF
DNA: TGTGCCAGTACCCAGCTGGGGGGAGCTTCCTACGAGCAGTACTTC

size: NA
D: TRBD1
J: TRBJ1-4
V: TRBV3-1/TRBV3-2
CDR3: CASSQGTQDRVFF
DNA: TGTGCCAGCAGCCAAGGAACTCAAGACAGGGTGTTTTTT

size: few
D: NA
J: TRBJ2-7
V: TRBV27
CDR3: CASSLYPGVFEQYF
DNA: TGTGCCAGCAGTTTATATCCGGGAGTATTCGAGCAGTACTTC

size: NA
D: TRBD1
J: TRBJ1-5
V: TRBV28
CDR3: CATRGTGTQPQHF
DNA: TGTGCCACCCGCGGGACAGGGACACAGCCCCAGCATTTT

size: NA
D: TRBD2
J: TRBJ2-1
V: TRBV19
CDR3: CASSMAPGLAGGSYNEQFF
DNA: TGTGCCAGTAGTATGGCCCCGGGACTAGCGGGAGGCTCCTACAATGAGCAGTTCTTC

size: NA
D: NA
J: TRBJ1-4
V: TRBV19
CDR3: CASSIQGFADEKLFF
DNA: TGTGCCAGTAGTATTCAGGGCTTTGCGGATGAAAAACTGTTTTTT

size: NA
D: NA
J: TRBJ2-7
V: TRBV19
CDR3: CASTPPTLAYEQYF
DNA: TGTGCCAGTACCCCCCCAACTCTCGCCTACGAGCAGTACTTC

size: NA
D: TRBD2
J: TRBJ2-7
V: TRBV10-3
CDR3: CAIQREIIDEQYF
DNA: TGTGCCATTCAGCGGGAGATCATCGACGAGCAGTACTTC

size: NA
D: TRBD2
J: TRBJ2-1
V: TRBV12-5
CDR3: CASGLVLGLAGPYNEQFF
DNA: TGTGCTAGTGGTTTGGTTCTGGGACTAGCGGGACCATACAATGAGCAGTTCTTC

size: NA
D: NA
J: TRBJ2-1
V: TRBV4-2
CDR3: CASSPLKSSYNEQFF
DNA: TGTGCCAGCAGTCCATTGAAGAGCTCCTACAATGAGCAGTTCTTC

size: once
D: TRBD2
J: TRBJ2-1
V: TRBV6-5
CDR3: CASTAGEAGDEQFF
DNA: TGTGCCAGCACGGCGGGAGAGGCTGGGGATGAGCAGTTCTTC

size: NA
D: NA
J: TRBJ2-7
V: TRBV5-1
CDR3: CASSPGLRVYEQYF
DNA: TGCGCCAGCAGCCCGGGACTGAGAGTCTACGAGCAGTACTTC

size: NA
D: NA
J: TRBJ2-4
V: TRBV11-3
CDR3: CASSFDTKNIQYF
DNA: TGTGCCAGCAGCTTCGATACTAAAAACATTCAGTACTTC

size: NA
D: TRBD2
J: TRBJ2-2
V: TRBV9
CDR3: CATGTSGSMGPGELFF
DNA: TGTGCCACCGGGACTAGCGGGAGTATGGGCCCCGGGGAGCTGTTTTTT

size: NA
D: NA
J: TRBJ1-2
V: TRBV28
CDR3: CASSLWAGAGYTF
DNA: TGTGCCAGCAGTTTATGGGCAGGGGCCGGCTACACCTTC

size: NA
D: NA
J: TRBJ1-2
V: TRBV7-2
CDR3: CASSAYIPESGYTF
DNA: TGTGCCAGCAGCGCATACATTCCGGAGAGTGGCTACACCTTC

size: NA
D: NA
J: TRBJ2-7
V: TRBV19
CDR3: CASSMQEPRGEQYF
DNA: TGTGCCAGTAGTATGCAGGAGCCCCGGGGCGAGCAGTACTTC